The 5 T cell receptor beta chains given below trace back to one sample, sequenced in a study of blood T cells in healthy people across ages. A J-beta primer mix and a sample-barcoded 5' primer were used in a second PCR of about 7 to 12 cycles. TCRdb redid the calling of the 5' RACE reads with MiXCR, one entry per CDR3 protein. The data hold 1.5 million to 2 million distinct CDR3 sequences, with 30% to 35% observed a single time. Sequencing input: blood. These receptors all stem from a young woman in good health.

This chain connects TRBV20-1 to TRBJ1-1; D is unresolved. CDR1 is DFQATT and CDR2 is SNEGSKA in the germline V gene (reference sequence). V lost 2 bases and J lost 0, with 13 bases in between. The CDR3 consists of 15 residues. The DNA for the CDR3 is TGCAGTGCTAGATCGGGGTCGACAATGAACACTGAAGCTTTCTTT. This translates into CSARSGSTMNTEAFF.

Worth noting for this clonotype: One junction end disagrees with the germline gene, perhaps due to a read error. The chain combines TRBV6-6 with TRBJ1-2; the D is unclear. The germline gives CDR1 MNHNY, CDR2 SVGAGI (reference sequence). The CDR3 is made up of 17 amino acids. The CDR3 protein is CASSYDERREANYGHTF. The CDR3 bases are TGTGCCAGCAGTTACGATGAGAGGAGGGAGGCTAACTATGGCCACACCTTC.

This clonotype was found a few times. The chain uses TRBV7-8 and TRBJ2-1; TRBD1 matches at 10 bases. Germline values: CDR1 SGHVS, CDR2 FQNEAQ. V shed 4 bases and J 6 bases; nucleotides not matched to a gene: 9. The CDR3 loop spans 16 amino acids. CDR3 coding DNA: TGTGCCAGCAGCTCTCGTGGGGGACAGGGGCCCAATGAGCAGTTCTTC. Amino acid sequence: CASSSRGGQGPNEQFF.

The chain combines TRBV4-2 with TRBJ2-5, with D unresolved. The J call is doubtful: the DNA matches TRBJ2-7 better. The CDR3 sequence is 12 residues long. Per the germline V gene, CDR1 is LGHNA and CDR2 is YNFKEQ. CDR3 coding DNA: TGTGCCAGCAGCCATCCCGGACCCGAGCAGTACTTC. Encoded protein: CASSHPGPEQYF.

This chain links TRBV11-2 with TRBJ1-2; D is ambiguous. V was trimmed by 3 bases and J by 0 bases, leaving 11 bases between them. The germline V gene has CDR1 SGHAT and CDR2 FQNNGV. The CDR3 is made up of 15 amino acids. CDR3 sequence reads: CASSLVGHSNYGYTF. The CDR3 nucleotides are TGTGCCAGCAGCTTGGTCGGCCACTCTAACTATGGCTACACCTTC.